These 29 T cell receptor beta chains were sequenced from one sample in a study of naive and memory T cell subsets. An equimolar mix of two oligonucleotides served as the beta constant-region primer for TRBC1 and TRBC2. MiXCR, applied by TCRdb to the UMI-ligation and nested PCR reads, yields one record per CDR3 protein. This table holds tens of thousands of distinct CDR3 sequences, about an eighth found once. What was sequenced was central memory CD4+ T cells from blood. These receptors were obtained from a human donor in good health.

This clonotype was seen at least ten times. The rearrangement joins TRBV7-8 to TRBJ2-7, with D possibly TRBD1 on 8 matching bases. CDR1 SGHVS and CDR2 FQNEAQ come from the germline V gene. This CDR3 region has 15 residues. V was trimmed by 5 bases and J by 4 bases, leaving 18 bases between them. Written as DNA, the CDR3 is TGTGCCAGCAGCCCGAATGACAGGGGAGGGTACGAGCAGTACTTC. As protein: CASSPNDRGGYEQYF.

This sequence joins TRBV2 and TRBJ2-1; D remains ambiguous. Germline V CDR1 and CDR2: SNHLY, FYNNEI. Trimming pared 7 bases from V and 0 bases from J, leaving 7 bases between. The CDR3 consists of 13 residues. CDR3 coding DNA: TGTGCCAGCACCCCGGACTCCTACAATGAGCAGTTCTTC. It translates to CASTPDSYNEQFF.

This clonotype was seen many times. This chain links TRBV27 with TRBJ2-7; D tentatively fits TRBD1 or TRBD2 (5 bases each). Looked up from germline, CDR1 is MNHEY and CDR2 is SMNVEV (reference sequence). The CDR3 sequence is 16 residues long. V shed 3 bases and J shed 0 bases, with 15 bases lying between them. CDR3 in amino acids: CASSFGAGRFSYEQYF. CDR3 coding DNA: TGTGCCAGCAGTTTCGGGGCAGGAAGATTCTCCTACGAGCAGTACTTC.

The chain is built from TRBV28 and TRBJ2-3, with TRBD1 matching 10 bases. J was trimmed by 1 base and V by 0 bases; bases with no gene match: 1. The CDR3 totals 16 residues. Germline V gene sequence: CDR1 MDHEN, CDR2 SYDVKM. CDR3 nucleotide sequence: TGTGCCAGCAGTTTATGGGGGACAGGGGGCACAGATACGCAGTATTTT. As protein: CASSLWGTGGTDTQYF.

This chain's CDR3 is CASSSIRGSLDYTF. The CDR3 nucleotides read TGTGCCAGCAGTTCAATTCGGGGGAGCCTCGACTACACCTTC. The chain is built from TRBV6-2 or TRBV6-3 and TRBJ1-2; a weak D match, TRBD1 (5 bases). Deletions cut 4 bases from V and 10 bases from J, with 19 bases between. There are 14 residues in the CDR3. Germline V lookup: CDR1 MNHEY, CDR2 SVGEGT.

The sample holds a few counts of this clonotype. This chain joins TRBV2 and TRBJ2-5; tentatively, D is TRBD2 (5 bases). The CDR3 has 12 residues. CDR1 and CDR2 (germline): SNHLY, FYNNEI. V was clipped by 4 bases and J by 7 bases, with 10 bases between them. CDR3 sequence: CASSVREGTQYF. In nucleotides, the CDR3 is TGTGCCAGCAGTGTGAGGGAAGGGACCCAGTACTTC.

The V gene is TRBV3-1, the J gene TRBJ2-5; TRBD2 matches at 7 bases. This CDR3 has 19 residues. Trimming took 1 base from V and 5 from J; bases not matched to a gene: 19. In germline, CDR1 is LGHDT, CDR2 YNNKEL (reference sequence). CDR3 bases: TGTGCCAGCAGCCAAGCACGCAGTAGGGCGTCGAGCGGGAAGGAGACCCAGTACTTC. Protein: CASSQARSRASSGKETQYF.

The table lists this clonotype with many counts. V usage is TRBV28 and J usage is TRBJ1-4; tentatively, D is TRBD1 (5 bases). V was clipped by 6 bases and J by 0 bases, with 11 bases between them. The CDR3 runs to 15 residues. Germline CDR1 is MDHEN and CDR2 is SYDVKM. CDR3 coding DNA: TGTGCCAGCAGCCCCGACAGTGCAACTAATGAAAAACTGTTTTTT. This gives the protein CASSPDSATNEKLFF.

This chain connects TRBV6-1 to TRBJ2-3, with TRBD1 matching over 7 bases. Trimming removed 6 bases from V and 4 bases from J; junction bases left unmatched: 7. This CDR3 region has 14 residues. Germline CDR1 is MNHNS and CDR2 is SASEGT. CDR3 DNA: TGTGCCAGCAGCCGAGACAGGGTGCCAGATACGCAGTATTTT. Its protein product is CASSRDRVPDTQYF.

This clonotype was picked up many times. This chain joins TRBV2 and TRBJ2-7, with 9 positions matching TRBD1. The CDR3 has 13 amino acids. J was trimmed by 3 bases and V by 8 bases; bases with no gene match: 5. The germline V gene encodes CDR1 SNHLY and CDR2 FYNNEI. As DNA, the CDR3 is TGTGCCAGCGGGCGGGACAGGGTCTACGAGCAGTACTTC. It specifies CASGRDRVYEQYF. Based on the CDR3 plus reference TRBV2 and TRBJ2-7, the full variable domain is EPEVTQTPSHQVTQMGQEVILRCVPISNHLYFYWYRQILGQKVEFLVSFYNNEISEKSEIFDDQFSVERPDGSNFTLKIRSTKLEDSAMYFCASGRDRVYEQYFGPGTRLTVT.

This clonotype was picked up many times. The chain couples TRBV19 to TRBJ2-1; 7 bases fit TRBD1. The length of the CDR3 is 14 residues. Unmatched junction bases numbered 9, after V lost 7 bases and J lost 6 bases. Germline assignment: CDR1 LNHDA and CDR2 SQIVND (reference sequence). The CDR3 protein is CASIGQGVLNEQFF. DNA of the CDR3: TGTGCCAGTATTGGTCAGGGGGTACTCAATGAGCAGTTCTTC.

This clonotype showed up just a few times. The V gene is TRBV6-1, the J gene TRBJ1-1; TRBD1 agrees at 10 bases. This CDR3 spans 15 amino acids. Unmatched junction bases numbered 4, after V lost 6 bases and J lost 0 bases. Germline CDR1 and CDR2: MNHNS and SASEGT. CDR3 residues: CASRPGTGVNTEAFF. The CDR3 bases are TGTGCCAGCAGGCCCGGGACAGGGGTGAACACTGAAGCTTTCTTT.

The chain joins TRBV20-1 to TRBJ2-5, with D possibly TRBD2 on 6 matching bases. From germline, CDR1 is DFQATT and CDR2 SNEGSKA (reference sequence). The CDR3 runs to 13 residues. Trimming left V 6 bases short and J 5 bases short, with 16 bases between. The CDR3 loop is CSASPGTSETQYF. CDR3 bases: TGCAGTGCCTCTCCGGGGACTTCGGAGACCCAGTACTTC.

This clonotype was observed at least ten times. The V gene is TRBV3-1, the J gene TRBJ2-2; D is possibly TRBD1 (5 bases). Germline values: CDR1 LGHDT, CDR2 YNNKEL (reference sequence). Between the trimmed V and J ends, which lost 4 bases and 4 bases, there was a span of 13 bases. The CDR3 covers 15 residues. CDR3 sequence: CASSPYRTATGELFF. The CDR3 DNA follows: TGTGCCAGCAGCCCATACAGGACGGCCACCGGGGAGCTGTTTTTT.

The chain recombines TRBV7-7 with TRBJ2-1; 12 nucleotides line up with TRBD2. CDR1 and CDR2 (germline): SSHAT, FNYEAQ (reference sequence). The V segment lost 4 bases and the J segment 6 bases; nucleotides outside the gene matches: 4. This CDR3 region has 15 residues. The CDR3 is CASSSRLAGVNEQFF. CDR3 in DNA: TGTGCCAGCAGCTCCCGACTAGCGGGAGTCAATGAGCAGTTCTTC.

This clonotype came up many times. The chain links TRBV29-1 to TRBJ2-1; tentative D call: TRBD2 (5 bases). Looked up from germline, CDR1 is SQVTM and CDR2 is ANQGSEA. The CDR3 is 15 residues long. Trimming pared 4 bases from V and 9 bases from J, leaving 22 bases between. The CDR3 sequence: CSVVGLVVGRGEQFF. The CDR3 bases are TGCAGCGTTGTGGGCCTAGTAGTGGGGAGAGGTGAGCAGTTCTTC.

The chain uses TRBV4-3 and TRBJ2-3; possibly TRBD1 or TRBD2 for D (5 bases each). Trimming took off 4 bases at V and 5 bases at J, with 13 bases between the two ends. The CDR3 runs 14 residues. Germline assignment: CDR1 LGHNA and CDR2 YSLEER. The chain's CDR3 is CASSPRQRGDTQYF. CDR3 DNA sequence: TGCGCCAGCAGCCCTAGACAGAGGGGAGATACGCAGTATTTT.

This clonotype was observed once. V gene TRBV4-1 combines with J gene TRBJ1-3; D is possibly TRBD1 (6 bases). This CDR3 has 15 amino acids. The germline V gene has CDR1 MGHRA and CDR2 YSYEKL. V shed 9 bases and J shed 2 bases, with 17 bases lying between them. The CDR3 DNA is TGCGCCAGTAGCAGGGGACAACTTGCTGGAAACACCATATATTTT. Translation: CASSRGQLAGNTIYF.

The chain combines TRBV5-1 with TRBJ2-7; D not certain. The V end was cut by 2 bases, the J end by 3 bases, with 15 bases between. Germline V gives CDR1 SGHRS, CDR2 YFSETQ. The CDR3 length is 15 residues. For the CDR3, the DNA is TGCGCCAGCAGCTTACGAGGCGACCTTTACTACGAGCAGTACTTC. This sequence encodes CASSLRGDLYYEQYF.

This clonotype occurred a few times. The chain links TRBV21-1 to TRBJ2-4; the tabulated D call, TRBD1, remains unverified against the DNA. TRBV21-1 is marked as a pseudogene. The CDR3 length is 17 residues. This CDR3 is CASSKGTGQTAKNIQYF. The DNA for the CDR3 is TGTGCCAGCAGCAAAGGCACGGGGCAGACAGCCAAAAACATTCAGTACTTC.

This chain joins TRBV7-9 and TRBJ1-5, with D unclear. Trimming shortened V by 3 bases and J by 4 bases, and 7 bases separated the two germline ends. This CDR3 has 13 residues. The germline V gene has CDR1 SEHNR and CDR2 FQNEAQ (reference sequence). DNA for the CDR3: TGTGCCAGCAGCTTGGGAACTAATCAGCCCCAGCATTTT. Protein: CASSLGTNQPQHF. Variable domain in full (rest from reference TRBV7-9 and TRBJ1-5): DTGVSQNPRHKITKRGQNVTFRCDPISEHNRLYWYRQTLGQGPEFLTYFQNEAQLEKSRLLSDRFSAERPKGSFSTLEIQRTEQGDSAMYLCASSLGTNQPQHFGDGTRLSIL.

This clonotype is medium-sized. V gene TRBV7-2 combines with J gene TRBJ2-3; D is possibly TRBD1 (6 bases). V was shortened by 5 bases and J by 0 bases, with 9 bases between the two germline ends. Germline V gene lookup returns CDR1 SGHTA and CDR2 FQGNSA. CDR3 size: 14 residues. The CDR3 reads CASSQGQSTDTQYF. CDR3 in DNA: TGTGCCAGCAGCCAGGGACAAAGCACAGATACGCAGTATTTT. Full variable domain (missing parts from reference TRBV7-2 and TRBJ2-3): GAGVSQSPSNKVTEKGKDVELRCDPISGHTALYWYRQSLGQGLEFLIYFQGNSAPDKSGLPSDRFSAERTGGSVSTLTIQRTQQEDSAVYLCASSQGQSTDTQYFGPGTRLTVL.

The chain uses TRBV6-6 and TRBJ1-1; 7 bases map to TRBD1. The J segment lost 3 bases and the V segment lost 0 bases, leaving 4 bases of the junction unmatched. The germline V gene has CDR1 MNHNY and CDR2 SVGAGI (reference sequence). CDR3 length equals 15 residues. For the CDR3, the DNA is TGTGCCAGCAGTTACTCGAGGGGGCTGGACACTGAAGCTTTCTTT. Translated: CASSYSRGLDTEAFF.

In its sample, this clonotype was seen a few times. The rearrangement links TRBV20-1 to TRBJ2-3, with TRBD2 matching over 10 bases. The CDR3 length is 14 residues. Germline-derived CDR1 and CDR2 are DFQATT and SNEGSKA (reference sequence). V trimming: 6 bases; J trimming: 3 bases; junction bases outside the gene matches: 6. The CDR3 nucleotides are TGCAGTGCCCCCAGCGGGAGGGCAACAGATACGCAGTATTTT. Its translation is CSAPSGRATDTQYF.

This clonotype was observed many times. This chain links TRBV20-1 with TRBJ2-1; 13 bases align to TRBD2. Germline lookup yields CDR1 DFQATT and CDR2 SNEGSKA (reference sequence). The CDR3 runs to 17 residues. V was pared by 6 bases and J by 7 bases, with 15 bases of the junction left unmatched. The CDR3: CSAPRPGLAGSGNEQFF. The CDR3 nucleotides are TGCAGTGCCCCCCGTCCGGGACTAGCGGGAAGTGGGAATGAGCAGTTCTTC.

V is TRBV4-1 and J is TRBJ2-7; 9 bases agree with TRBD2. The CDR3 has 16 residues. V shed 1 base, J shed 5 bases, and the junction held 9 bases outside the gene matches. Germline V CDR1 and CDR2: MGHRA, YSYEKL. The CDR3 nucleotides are TGCGCCAGCAGCCAAGGAAGCGGGAGGTCAAGGAACGAGCAGTACTTC. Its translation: CASSQGSGRSRNEQYF.

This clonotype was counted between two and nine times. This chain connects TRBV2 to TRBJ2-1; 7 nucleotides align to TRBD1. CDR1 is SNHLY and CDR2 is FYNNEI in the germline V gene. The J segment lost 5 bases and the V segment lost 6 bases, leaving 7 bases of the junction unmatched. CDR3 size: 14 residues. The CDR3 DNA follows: TGTGCCAGCAGCCTGGACAGGTCCCACAATGAGCAGTTCTTC. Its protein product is CASSLDRSHNEQFF.

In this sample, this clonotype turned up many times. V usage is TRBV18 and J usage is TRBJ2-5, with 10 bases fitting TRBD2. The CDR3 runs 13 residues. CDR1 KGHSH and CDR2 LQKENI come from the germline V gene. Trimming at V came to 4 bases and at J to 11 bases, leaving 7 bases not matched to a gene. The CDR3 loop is CASSRSLAGPQYF. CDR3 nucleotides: TGTGCCAGCTCACGATCACTAGCGGGACCTCAGTACTTC.

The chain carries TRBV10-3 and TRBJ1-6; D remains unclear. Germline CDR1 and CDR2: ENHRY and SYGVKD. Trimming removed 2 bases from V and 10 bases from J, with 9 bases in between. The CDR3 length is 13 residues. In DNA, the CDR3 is TGTGCCATCAGTGAGGGACTTCTCTCACCCCTCCACTTT. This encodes CAISEGLLSPLHF.